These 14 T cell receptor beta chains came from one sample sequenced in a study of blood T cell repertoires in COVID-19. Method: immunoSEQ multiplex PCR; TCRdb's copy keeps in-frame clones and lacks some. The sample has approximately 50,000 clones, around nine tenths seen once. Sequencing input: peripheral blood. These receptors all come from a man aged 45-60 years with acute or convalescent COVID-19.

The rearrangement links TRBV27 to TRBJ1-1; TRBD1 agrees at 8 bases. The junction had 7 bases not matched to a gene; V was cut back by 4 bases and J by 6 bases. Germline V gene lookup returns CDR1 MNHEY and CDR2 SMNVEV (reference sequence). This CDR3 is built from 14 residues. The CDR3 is CASSSSDRVSEAFF. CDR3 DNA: TGTGCCAGCAGTTCATCGGACAGGGTATCTGAAGCTTTCTTT.

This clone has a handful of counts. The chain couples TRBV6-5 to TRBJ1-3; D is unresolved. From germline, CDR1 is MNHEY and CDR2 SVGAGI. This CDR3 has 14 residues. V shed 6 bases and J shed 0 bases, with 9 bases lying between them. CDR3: CASRFSLSGNTIYF. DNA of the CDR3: TGTGCCAGCAGGTTTTCCCTCTCTGGAAACACCATATATTTT.

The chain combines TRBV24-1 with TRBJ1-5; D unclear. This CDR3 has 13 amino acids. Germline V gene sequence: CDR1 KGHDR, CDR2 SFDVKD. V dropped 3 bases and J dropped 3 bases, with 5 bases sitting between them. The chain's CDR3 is CATSDRVNQPQHF. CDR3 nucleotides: TGTGCCACCAGTGATCGGGTCAATCAGCCCCAGCATTTT.

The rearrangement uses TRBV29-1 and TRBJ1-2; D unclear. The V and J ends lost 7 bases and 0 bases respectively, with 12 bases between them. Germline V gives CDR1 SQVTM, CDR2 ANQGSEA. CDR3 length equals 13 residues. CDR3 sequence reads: CSGSHSSNYGYTF. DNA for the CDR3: TGCAGCGGATCTCACTCTTCTAACTATGGCTACACCTTC.

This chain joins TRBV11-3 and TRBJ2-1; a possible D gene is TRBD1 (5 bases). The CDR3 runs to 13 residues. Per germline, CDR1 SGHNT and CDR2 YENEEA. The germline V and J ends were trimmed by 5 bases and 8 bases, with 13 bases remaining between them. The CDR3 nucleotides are TGTGCCAGCAGCCCCCCATTAGGGGATGAGCAGTTCTTC. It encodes CASSPPLGDEQFF.

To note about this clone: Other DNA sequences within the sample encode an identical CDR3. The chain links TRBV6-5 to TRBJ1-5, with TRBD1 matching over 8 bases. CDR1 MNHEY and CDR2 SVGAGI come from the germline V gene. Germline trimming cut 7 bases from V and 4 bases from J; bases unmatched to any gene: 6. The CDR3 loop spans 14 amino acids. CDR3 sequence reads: CASNPTGGNQPQHF. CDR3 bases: TGTGCCAGCAATCCAACAGGGGGGAATCAGCCCCAGCATTTT.

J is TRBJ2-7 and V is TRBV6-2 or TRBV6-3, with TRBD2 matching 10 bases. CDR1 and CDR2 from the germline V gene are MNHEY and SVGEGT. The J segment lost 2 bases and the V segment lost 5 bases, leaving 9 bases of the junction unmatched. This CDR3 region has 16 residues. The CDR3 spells CASSPSSGSLPYEQYF. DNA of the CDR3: TGTGCCAGCAGTCCGTCTAGCGGGAGCCTGCCCTACGAGCAGTACTTC.

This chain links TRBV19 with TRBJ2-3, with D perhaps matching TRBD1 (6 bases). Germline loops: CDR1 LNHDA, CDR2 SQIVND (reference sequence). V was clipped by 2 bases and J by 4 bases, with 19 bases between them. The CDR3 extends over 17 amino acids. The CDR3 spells CASSILSGIGGSDTQYF. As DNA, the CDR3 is TGTGCCAGTAGTATACTATCGGGGATAGGGGGATCAGATACGCAGTATTTT.

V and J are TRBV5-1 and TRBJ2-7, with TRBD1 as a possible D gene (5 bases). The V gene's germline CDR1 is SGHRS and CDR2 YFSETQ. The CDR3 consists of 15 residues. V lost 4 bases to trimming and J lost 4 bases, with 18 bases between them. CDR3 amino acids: CASSPVGRVGYEQYF. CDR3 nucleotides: TGCGCCAGCAGCCCCGTCGGCAGGGTAGGGTACGAGCAGTACTTC.

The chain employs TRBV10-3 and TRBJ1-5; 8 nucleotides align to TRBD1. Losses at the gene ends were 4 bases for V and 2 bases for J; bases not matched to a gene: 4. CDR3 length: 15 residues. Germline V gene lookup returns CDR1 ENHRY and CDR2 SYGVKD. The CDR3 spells CAISAGQGGNQPQHF. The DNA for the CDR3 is TGTGCCATCAGTGCCGGACAGGGCGGCAATCAGCCCCAGCATTTT.

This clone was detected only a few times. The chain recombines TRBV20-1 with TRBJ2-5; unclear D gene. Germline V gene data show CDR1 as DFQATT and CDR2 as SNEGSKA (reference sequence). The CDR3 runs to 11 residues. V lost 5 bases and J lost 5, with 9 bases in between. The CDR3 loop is CSAYRRETQYF. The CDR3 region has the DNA TGCAGTGCTTACCGCAGGGAGACCCAGTACTTC.

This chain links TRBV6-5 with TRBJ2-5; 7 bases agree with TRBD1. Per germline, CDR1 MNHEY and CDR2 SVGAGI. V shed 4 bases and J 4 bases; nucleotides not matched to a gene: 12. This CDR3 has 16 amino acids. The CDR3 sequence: CASSFVVIGGTETQYF. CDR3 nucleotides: TGTGCCAGCAGTTTTGTCGTCATAGGGGGCACAGAGACCCAGTACTTC.

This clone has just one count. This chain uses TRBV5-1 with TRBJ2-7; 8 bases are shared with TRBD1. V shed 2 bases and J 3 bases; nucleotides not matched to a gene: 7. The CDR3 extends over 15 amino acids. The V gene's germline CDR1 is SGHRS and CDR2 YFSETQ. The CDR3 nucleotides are TGCGCCAGCAGCTTACTTTTTGGACAGGGCTACGAGCAGTACTTC. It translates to CASSLLFGQGYEQYF.

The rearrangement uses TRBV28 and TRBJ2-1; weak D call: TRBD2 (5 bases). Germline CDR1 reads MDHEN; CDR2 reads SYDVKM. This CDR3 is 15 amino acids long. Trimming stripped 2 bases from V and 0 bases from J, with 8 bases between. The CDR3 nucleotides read TGTGCCAGCAGTTTAGGTGGGAGCTCCTACAATGAGCAGTTCTTC. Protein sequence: CASSLGGSSYNEQFF.